This passage covers 27 T cell receptor beta chains from one sample sequenced in a study of OX40 agonist ivuxolimab in advanced cancers. Produced via immunoSEQ multiplex PCR; TCRdb's table is partial and in-frame only. The sample shows tens of thousands of clones, around 87% of them seen only once. Sequences were derived from CD4+ or CD8+ T cells sorted from blood, sampled in a trial of the OX40 agonist ivuxolimab. These receptors were collected from an adult with an advanced solid tumor such as melanoma, head and neck, liver or kidney cancer.

The rearrangement links TRBV11-1 to TRBJ2-2; 8 bases are shared with TRBD1. Germline CDR1 is SGHAT and CDR2 is FQDESV (reference sequence). The CDR3 is 16 amino acids. Trimming at V came to 7 bases and at J to 2 bases, leaving 9 bases not matched to a gene. The CDR3 coding sequence is TGTGCCAGCACGTCAGCACAGGGGGGAAACACCGGGGAGCTGTTTTTT. This encodes CASTSAQGGNTGELFF.

This sequence joins TRBV6-1 and TRBJ2-3, with a possible D match to TRBD1 (7 bases). Germline CDR1 reads MNHNS; CDR2 reads SASEGT. CDR3 length: 16 residues. V lost 2 bases and J 6 bases, leaving 18 bases between the germline ends. DNA for the CDR3: TGTGCCAGCAGTGAACCCTCGACAGGGAGGATGGATACGCAGTATTTT. Its translation: CASSEPSTGRMDTQYF.

The chain couples TRBV7-2 to TRBJ1-5, with D uncertain. Germline V gene lookup returns CDR1 SGHTA and CDR2 FQGNSA. V lost 6 bases, J lost 6 bases, and 12 bases lay in between. This CDR3 has 13 amino acids. This CDR3 is CASSSTGRQPQHF. The CDR3 DNA reads as TGTGCCAGCAGTTCAACCGGACGTCAGCCCCAGCATTTT.

CDR3 in amino acids: CASSLQGGNTIYF. As DNA, the CDR3 is TGTGCCAGCAGCCTACAGGGAGGGAACACCATATATTTT. This chain joins TRBV5-4 and TRBJ1-3; perhaps TRBD1 as D (6 bases). Per germline, CDR1 SGHNT and CDR2 YYREEE (reference sequence). This CDR3 region has 13 residues. V was pared by 4 bases and J by 7 bases, with 12 bases between.

The chain employs TRBV4-3 and TRBJ2-3; D gene uncertain. This CDR3 contains 14 residues. Germline V CDR1 and CDR2: LGHNA, YSLEER. Trimming removed 2 bases from V and 6 bases from J, with 12 bases in between. CDR3 amino acids: CASSQRLGRDTQYF. The CDR3 DNA is TGCGCCAGCAGCCAACGACTCGGCCGGGATACGCAGTATTTT.

The chain employs TRBV28 and TRBJ1-6; D uncertain. This CDR3 is built from 16 residues. With 1 base removed from V and 8 bases from J, the gap between germline ends came to 15 bases. Germline CDR1 reads MDHEN; CDR2 reads SYDVKM. The CDR3 loop is CASSLLIGKNDSPLHF. CDR3 nucleotide sequence: TGTGCCAGCAGTTTATTGATAGGGAAGAATGATTCACCCCTCCACTTT. The entire variable domain, with the rest obtained from reference TRBV28 and TRBJ1-6, is as follows: DVKVTQSSRYLVKRTGEKVFLECVQDMDHENMFWYRQDPGLGLRLIYFSYDVKMKEKGDIPEGYSVSREKKERFSLILESASTNQTSMYLCASSLLIGKNDSPLHFGNGTRLTVT.

The chain couples TRBV28 to TRBJ1-4; D ambiguous. V dropped 10 bases and J dropped 4 bases, with 7 bases sitting between them. Germline-derived CDR1 and CDR2 are MDHEN and SYDVKM. The CDR3 covers 11 residues. The CDR3 is CATYGNEKLFF. DNA for the CDR3: TGTGCCACGTACGGTAATGAAAAACTGTTTTTT.

This chain joins TRBV4-3 and TRBJ1-2; no clear D. CDR1 is LGHNA and CDR2 is YSLEER in the germline V gene. This CDR3 is built from 15 residues. V lost 1 base and J 4 bases, leaving 13 bases between the germline ends. The CDR3 is CASSQGRNSGYGYTF. The CDR3 coding sequence is TGCGCCAGCAGCCAAGGGAGGAACTCGGGCTATGGCTACACCTTC.

This rearrangement joins TRBV21-1 to TRBJ1-3; the table's TRBD1 call for D was not verified on the DNA. TRBV21-1 is a listed pseudogene. The CDR3 extends over 19 amino acids. The CDR3 region is CASSKPTLSDRGSGNTIYF. Here the CDR3 DNA reads TGTGCCAGCAGCAAACCAACTTTGTCGGACAGGGGGTCTGGAAACACCATATATTTT.

As for this clone: Distinct nucleotide sequences in the sample also encode this CDR3. The rearrangement uses TRBV28 and TRBJ1-3, with D uncertain. There are 13 residues in the CDR3. The V end was cut by 2 bases, the J end by 0 bases, with 2 bases between. From germline, CDR1 is MDHEN and CDR2 SYDVKM. The CDR3 DNA sequence: TGTGCCAGCAGTTTAGCCTCTGGAAACACCATATATTTT. Its translation: CASSLASGNTIYF.

The rearrangement uses TRBV18 and TRBJ1-1; D unclear. Germline CDR1 reads KGHSH; CDR2 reads LQKENI. V dropped 1 base and J dropped 3 bases, with 9 bases sitting between them. This CDR3 is 14 amino acids long. Here the CDR3 reads CASSPLTRDTEAFF. CDR3 DNA: TGTGCCAGCTCACCACTGACTAGGGACACTGAAGCTTTCTTT.

This chain uses TRBV2 with TRBJ1-1, with D maybe TRBD1 (6 bases). This CDR3 comprises 15 residues. Trimming took off 2 bases at V and 3 bases at J, with 13 bases between the two ends. CDR1 is SNHLY, CDR2 FYNNEI, per germline. CDR3 residues: CASSESTYRDTEAFF. The CDR3 region has the DNA TGTGCCAGCAGTGAATCCACTTACAGGGACACTGAAGCTTTCTTT.

The chain carries TRBV6-1 and TRBJ2-7; D remains unclear. The CDR3 consists of 11 residues. Germline V gene lookup returns CDR1 MNHNS and CDR2 SASEGT. Deletions cut 4 bases from V and 3 bases from J, with 4 bases between. CDR3 nucleotide sequence: TGTGCCAGCAGTGCTCTCTACGAGCAGTACTTC. Protein: CASSALYEQYF.

The chain has TRBV5-4 and TRBJ1-1, with 8 bases that match TRBD1. Germline CDR1 and CDR2: SGHNT and YYREEE (reference sequence). This CDR3 spans 14 amino acids. Germline trimming cut 2 bases from V and 6 bases from J; bases unmatched to any gene: 6. DNA of the CDR3: TGTGCCAGCAGCTTCCGGACAGGGCTGGCTGAAGCTTTCTTT. Translation: CASSFRTGLAEAFF.

The chain carries TRBV5-1 and TRBJ1-2; 7 bases fit TRBD1. The germline V gene encodes CDR1 SGHRS and CDR2 YFSETQ. This CDR3 is 14 amino acids long. J lost 4 bases, V lost 4 bases, and 7 bases had no gene match. CDR3 loop: CASSPRSGGYGYTF. The CDR3 bases are TGCGCCAGCAGCCCTCGGTCAGGGGGCTATGGCTACACCTTC.

J is TRBJ1-2 and V is TRBV18; TRBD1 matches at 10 bases. The CDR3 has 20 residues. V shed 2 bases, J shed 2 bases, and the junction held 17 bases outside the gene matches. Germline V gene sequence: CDR1 KGHSH, CDR2 LQKENI. For the CDR3, the DNA is TGTGCCAGCTCACCAATACCTGGGACAGGGGATAGGCCAAACAACTATGGCTACACCTTC. Protein sequence: CASSPIPGTGDRPNNYGYTF.

This chain joins TRBV7-7 and TRBJ2-1, with D perhaps matching TRBD2 (6 bases). This CDR3 has 15 residues. V was clipped by 5 bases and J by 0 bases, with 11 bases between them. CDR1 is SSHAT and CDR2 is FNYEAQ in the germline V gene (reference sequence). CDR3 protein: CASSRDLYSYNEQFF. In DNA, the CDR3 is TGTGCCAGCAGCCGGGACTTGTACTCCTACAATGAGCAGTTCTTC.

CDR3 nucleotides: TGTGCCAGCAGCCGAGGGGGCGGCGGGGCTAGCACAGATACGCAGTATTTT. This sequence encodes CASSRGGGGASTDTQYF. This sequence joins TRBV11-2 and TRBJ2-3, with D perhaps matching TRBD1 (7 bases). CDR3 length: 17 residues. Germline V gene sequence: CDR1 SGHAT, CDR2 FQNNGV. V lost 5 bases to trimming and J lost 0 bases, with 18 bases between them.

This clone was seen only once. The chain joins TRBV29-1 to TRBJ2-1; D remains unclear. Trimming shortened V by 6 bases and J by 10 bases, and 10 bases separated the two germline ends. This CDR3 spans 10 amino acids. From germline, CDR1 is SQVTM and CDR2 ANQGSEA. CDR3 DNA: TGCAGCGTCGCGCCCGGCGAGCAGTTCTTC. Protein sequence: CSVAPGEQFF.

V and J are TRBV12-2 and TRBJ2-1; no DNA check was done on the table's D call, TRBD2. TRBV12-2 is termed a pseudogene. The CDR3 consists of 14 residues. The CDR3 is CASRLRGGQDEQFF. The CDR3 coding sequence is TGTGCAAGTCGCCTACGGGGGGGCCAGGATGAGCAGTTCTTC.

This chain links TRBV19 with TRBJ1-6, with a tentative D call TRBD1 (6 bases). Germline CDR1 and CDR2: LNHDA and SQIVND (reference sequence). This CDR3 has 14 amino acids. V was clipped by 1 base and J by 8 bases, with 9 bases between them. CDR3 nucleotide sequence: TGTGCCAGTAGTATAGCACAGGGAGATTCACCCCTCCACTTT. It encodes CASSIAQGDSPLHF.

The rearrangement links TRBV28 to TRBJ1-2, with D possibly TRBD1 on 5 matching bases. V was cut by 2 bases and J by 9 bases, with 10 bases left in between. Germline CDR1 reads MDHEN; CDR2 reads SYDVKM. The CDR3 is 12 amino acids. The CDR3 sequence: CASSLQGQSYTF. CDR3 sequence (DNA): TGTGCCAGCAGTTTACAGGGCCAAAGCTACACCTTC.

The chain employs TRBV6-6 and TRBJ1-1; no clear D gene. This CDR3 is 12 amino acids long. The ends were cut back, 10 bases at V and 0 bases at J, with 9 bases in the middle. Germline CDR1 reads MNHNY; CDR2 reads SVGAGI (reference sequence). This chain's CDR3 is CATEDLNTEAFF. The CDR3 DNA reads as TGTGCCACCGAAGACTTGAACACTGAAGCTTTCTTT.

V gene TRBV7-3 combines with J gene TRBJ2-6; 7 bases agree with TRBD1. The CDR3 sequence is 17 residues long. The V and J ends lost 4 bases and 0 bases, in that order; junction bases with no gene match: 6. Looked up from germline, CDR1 is SGHTA and CDR2 is FQGTGA. The CDR3 DNA follows: TGTGCCAGCAGCTGGACAGGTCCGAGCTCTGGGGCCAACGTCCTGACTTTC. It translates to CASSWTGPSSGANVLTF.

The chain recombines TRBV6-5 with TRBJ1-5; D is possibly TRBD1 (5 bases). Germline V gene data show CDR1 as MNHEY and CDR2 as SVGAGI. With 5 bases removed from V and 2 bases from J, the gap between germline ends came to 7 bases. The CDR3 is made up of 13 amino acids. CDR3 amino acids: CASSKQGNQPQHF. DNA of the CDR3: TGTGCCAGCAGTAAACAGGGCAATCAGCCCCAGCATTTT.

The V call is TRBV5-4, the J call TRBJ1-1, with 9 positions matching TRBD1. The V gene end was trimmed by 4 bases and the J gene end by 1 base; junction bases not matched to a gene: 8. CDR3 length equals 16 residues. Per germline, CDR1 SGHNT and CDR2 YYREEE (reference sequence). The CDR3 nucleotides are TGTGCCAGCAGCCCTGGGGGGGGACAGGGGAACACTGAAGCTTTCTTT. Its protein is CASSPGGGQGNTEAFF.

The V and J genes are TRBV19 and TRBJ2-1; maybe TRBD1 (5 bases). V lost 6 bases and J lost 8, with 17 bases in between. This CDR3 comprises 14 residues. The germline V gene has CDR1 LNHDA and CDR2 SQIVND (reference sequence). The CDR3 reads CASRRGHPLDEQFF. In DNA, the CDR3 is TGTGCCAGTAGACGTGGACACCCACTCGATGAGCAGTTCTTC.